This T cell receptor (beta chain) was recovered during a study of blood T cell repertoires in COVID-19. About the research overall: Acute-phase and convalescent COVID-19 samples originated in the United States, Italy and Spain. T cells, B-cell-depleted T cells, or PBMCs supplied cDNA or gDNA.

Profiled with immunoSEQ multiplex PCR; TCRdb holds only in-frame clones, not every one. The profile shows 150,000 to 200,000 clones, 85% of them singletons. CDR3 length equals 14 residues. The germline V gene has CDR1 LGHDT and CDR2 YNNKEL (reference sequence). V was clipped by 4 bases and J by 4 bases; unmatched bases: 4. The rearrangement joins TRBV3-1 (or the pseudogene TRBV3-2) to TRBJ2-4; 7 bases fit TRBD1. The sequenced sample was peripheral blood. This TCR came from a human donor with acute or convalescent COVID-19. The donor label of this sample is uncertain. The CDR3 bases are TGTGCCAGCAGCCCGGGACAGCTTAAAAACATTCAGTACTTC. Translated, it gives CASSPGQLKNIQYF.